The 20 T cell receptor beta chains given below trace back to one sample, sequenced in a study of blood T cells in healthy people across ages. Combining a sample-barcoded 5' primer with a J-beta primer mix, a second PCR ran for about 7 to 12 cycles. MiXCR, run by TCRdb on the 5' RACE reads, gives a single entry per CDR3 protein. The sample lists about 1.6 million distinct CDR3 sequences; 30% to 35% were seen once. Sequencing input: blood. The source is a young woman in good health.

The chain uses TRBV6-1 and TRBJ2-7; tentative D call: TRBD1 (7 bases). Per germline, CDR1 MNHNS and CDR2 SASEGT. V was cut by 2 bases and J by 0 bases, with 14 bases left in between. This CDR3 has 16 amino acids. As DNA, the CDR3 is TGTGCCAGCAGTGAATGGAGGGGGACAGTCTCCTACGAGCAGTACTTC. Residues: CASSEWRGTVSYEQYF.

This clonotype occurred a few times. The rearrangement uses TRBV28 and TRBJ2-7; D is undetermined. V lost 3 bases, J lost 3 bases, and 12 bases lay in between. The CDR3 has 14 amino acids. Per the germline V gene, CDR1 is MDHEN and CDR2 is SYDVKM. For the CDR3, the DNA is TGTGCCAGCAGTTTGGAAAACCAAGTCTACGAGCAGTACTTC. Translating it yields CASSLENQVYEQYF. The full variable domain, in which reference TRBV28 and TRBJ2-7 provide the parts outside the CDR3, is DVKVTQSSRYLVKRTGEKVFLECVQDMDHENMFWYRQDPGLGLRLIYFSYDVKMKEKGDIPEGYSVSREKKERFSLILESASTNQTSMYLCASSLENQVYEQYFGPGTRLTVT.

This chain connects TRBV7-9 to TRBJ2-5, with a tentative D call TRBD1 (5 bases). With 8 bases removed from V and 2 bases from J, the gap between germline ends came to 15 bases. The CDR3 has 14 amino acids. The germline gives CDR1 SEHNR, CDR2 FQNEAQ (reference sequence). In nucleotides, the CDR3 is TGTGCCAGCGGCTCCCAGACAGTGCAAGAGACCCAGTACTTC. Translated: CASGSQTVQETQYF.

This chain joins TRBV10-2 and TRBJ1-1; D might be TRBD1 (6 bases). V gave up 6 bases and J gave up 2 bases, with 10 bases separating them. From germline, CDR1 is WSHSY and CDR2 SAAADI. This CDR3 has 13 amino acids. The chain's CDR3 is CASRDSSNTEAFF. Written as DNA, the CDR3 is TGCGCCAGCAGGGACAGTTCAAACACTGAAGCTTTCTTT.

Many counts were recorded for this clonotype. The CDR3 DNA sequence: TGCAGCGGATGGACAGGGGAGTACGAGCAGTACTTC. Translated, it gives CSGWTGEYEQYF. The chain has TRBV29-1 and TRBJ2-7; TRBD1 matches at 9 bases. CDR1 and CDR2 (germline): SQVTM, ANQGSEA. The junction had 5 bases not matched to a gene; V was cut back by 7 bases and J by 4 bases. The CDR3 spans 12 residues.

This clonotype has more than one count but fewer than ten. The rearrangement links TRBV12-3 or TRBV12-4 to TRBJ2-7; D assignment may be TRBD1 or TRBD2 (5 bases each). The CDR3 loop spans 13 amino acids. V lost 2 bases and J 7 bases, leaving 12 bases between the germline ends. The CDR3 reads CASSLLRGEEQYF. CDR3 nucleotides: TGTGCCAGCAGTTTATTGAGGGGAGAGGAGCAGTACTTC.

This clonotype has more than one count but fewer than ten. The rearrangement links TRBV29-1 to TRBJ2-5; D not resolved. Germline CDR1 and CDR2: SQVTM and ANQGSEA. The CDR3 runs 15 residues. V was pared by 2 bases and J by 1 base, with 14 bases between. As DNA, the CDR3 is TGCAGCGTTGAATGGCTAGGGTATATCCAAGAGACCCAGTACTTC. It yields the protein CSVEWLGYIQETQYF. Variable domain in full (rest from reference TRBV29-1 and TRBJ2-5): SAVISQKPSRDICQRGTSLTIQCQVDSQVTMMFWYRQQPGQSLTLIATANQGSEATYESGFVIDKFPISRPNLTFSTLTVSNMSPEDSSIYLCSVEWLGYIQETQYFGPGTRLLVL.

This clonotype was detected ten times or more. V is TRBV5-1 and J is TRBJ2-7, with 7 bases aligning to TRBD1. J gave up 1 base and V 3 bases, and 1 base lay outside the gene matches. The CDR3 is 13 amino acids. The V gene's germline CDR1 is SGHRS and CDR2 YFSETQ. CDR3 sequence (DNA): TGCGCCAGCAGCTGGGACAGATCCTACGAGCAGTACTTC. Encoded protein: CASSWDRSYEQYF. Combining the CDR3 with reference TRBV5-1 and TRBJ2-7 gives the whole variable domain KAGVTQTPRYLIKTRGQQVTLSCSPISGHRSVSWYQQTPGQGLQFLFEYFSETQRNKGNFPGRFSGRQFSNSRSEMNVSTLELGDSALYLCASSWDRSYEQYFGPGTRLTVT.

The chain joins TRBV4-1 to TRBJ1-2; D perhaps matches TRBD1 (5 bases). V was cut by 4 bases and J by 3 bases, with 15 bases left in between. The CDR3 sequence is 15 residues long. The germline V gene encodes CDR1 MGHRA and CDR2 YSYEKL. CDR3 DNA: TGCGCCAGCAGCCCCGGGAGGGGTCGGGACTATGGCTACACCTTC. Protein product: CASSPGRGRDYGYTF.

The chain couples TRBV6-6 to TRBJ2-2; TRBD2 aligns across 11 bases. V was clipped by 5 bases and J by 6 bases; unmatched bases: 11. The CDR3 spans 17 residues. Germline V lookup: CDR1 MNHNY, CDR2 SVGAGI (reference sequence). CDR3 in DNA: TGTGCCAGCAGTCATACTTTAGCGGGGGGGCCCGCCGGGGAGCTGTTTTTT. This translates into CASSHTLAGGPAGELFF.

The chain is built from TRBV7-3 and TRBJ2-3; D perhaps matches TRBD2 (6 bases). Germline CDR1 and CDR2: SGHTA and FQGTGA. This CDR3 has 16 amino acids. V shed 5 bases and J shed 0 bases, with 15 bases lying between them. DNA of the CDR3: TGTGCCAGCAGCACGGGACGAGCGGGTAGCACAGATACGCAGTATTTT. It yields the protein CASSTGRAGSTDTQYF. The full variable domain, completed using reference TRBV7-3 and TRBJ2-3, is GAGVSQTPSNKVTEKGKYVELRCDPISGHTALYWYRQSLGQGPEFLIYFQGTGAADDSGLPNDRFFAVRPEGSVSTLKIQRTERGDSAVYLCASSTGRAGSTDTQYFGPGTRLTVL.

This chain links TRBV29-1 with TRBJ2-7; a possible D gene is TRBD2 (6 bases). CDR3 length: 14 amino acids. Per the germline V gene, CDR1 is SQVTM and CDR2 is ANQGSEA. With 6 bases removed from V and 3 bases from J, the gap between germline ends came to 18 bases. In nucleotides, the CDR3 is TGCAGCGTCCTGCGGGGAACCAGGAACTACGAGCAGTACTTC. Translating it yields CSVLRGTRNYEQYF.

Worth noting for this clonotype: A read error may produce the germline difference seen at one junction end. V is TRBV30 and J is TRBJ1-1; D possibly corresponds to TRBD1 (5 bases). CDR3 size: 13 residues. The germline gives CDR1 GTSNPN, CDR2 SVGIG (reference sequence). The CDR3 coding sequence is TGCGCCTGGAGGGAAACCAGGGCACTCGGAGCTTTCTTT. It codes for CAWRETRALGAFF. Full variable domain (outside the CDR3, taken from reference TRBV30 and TRBJ1-1): SQTIHQWPATLVQPVGSPLSLECTVEGTSNPNLYWYRQAAGRGLQLLFYSVGIGQISSEVPQNLSASRPQDRQFILSSKKLLLSDSGFYLCAWRETRALGAFFGQGTRLTVV.

CDR3 region: CASSLDSSATYEQYF. The CDR3 nucleotides are TGTGCCAGCAGCTTAGATAGTAGCGCGACATACGAGCAGTACTTC. The V and J genes are TRBV7-6 and TRBJ2-7; D is perhaps TRBD2 (5 bases). Germline lookup yields CDR1 SGHVS and CDR2 FNYEAQ. V was trimmed by 1 base and J by 4 bases, leaving 14 bases between them. The length of the CDR3 is 15 residues.

The rearrangement joins TRBV20-1 to TRBJ2-7; 7 bases line up with TRBD2. Losses at the gene ends were 6 bases for V and 5 bases for J; bases not matched to a gene: 16. Per the germline V gene, CDR1 is DFQATT and CDR2 is SNEGSKA (reference sequence). This CDR3 has 15 residues. The CDR3 sequence is CSASNVGRGKNEQYF. The CDR3 DNA reads as TGCAGTGCCTCAAACGTCGGGCGGGGGAAGAACGAGCAGTACTTC.

The chain links TRBV27 to TRBJ2-2; D not certain. Germline V CDR1 and CDR2: MNHEY, SMNVEV (reference sequence). The V end lost 7 bases, the J end lost 0 bases, and 15 bases lay between the germline ends. The CDR3 has 16 amino acids. CDR3: CASTRLPKPNTGELFF. CDR3 sequence (DNA): TGTGCCAGCACCCGACTCCCCAAACCGAACACCGGGGAGCTGTTTTTT.

This chain joins TRBV13 and TRBJ1-6; 10 nucleotides agree with TRBD1. The germline gives CDR1 PRHDT, CDR2 FYEKMQ (reference sequence). The ends lost 4 bases at V and 8 bases at J; junction bases unmatched: 8. The CDR3 is 16 residues long. The CDR3 is CASSSSTGGLDSPLHF. CDR3 nucleotides: TGTGCCAGCAGCTCATCGACAGGGGGCCTGGATTCACCCCTCCACTTT.

The chain employs TRBV15 and TRBJ2-7; D is undetermined. V was shortened by 0 bases and J by 6 bases, with 12 bases between the two germline ends. CDR1 and CDR2 (germline): LNHNV, YYDKDF (reference sequence). The CDR3 is 14 amino acids. The CDR3 DNA reads as TGTGCCACCAGCAGAGAGCCTAGTTCGAGCGAGCAGTACTTC. This translates into CATSREPSSSEQYF.

This clonotype was observed a handful of times. The J gene is TRBJ1-1, the V gene TRBV20-1; 7 bases fit TRBD1. The CDR3 is 14 amino acids. J gave up 5 bases and V 1 base, and 7 bases lay outside the gene matches. The germline V gene has CDR1 DFQATT and CDR2 SNEGSKA (reference sequence). The CDR3 here is CSARVQGVRTEAFF. The CDR3 DNA reads TGCAGTGCTAGAGTCCAGGGGGTAAGGACTGAAGCTTTCTTT.

This clonotype occurred a few times. This chain links TRBV10-3 with TRBJ2-5, with D perhaps TRBD2 (7 bases). The V gene's germline CDR1 is ENHRY and CDR2 SYGVKD. Trimming took 4 bases from V and 5 from J, leaving 23 bases between them. The CDR3 has 17 amino acids. This chain's CDR3 is CAISASGAGRASETQYF. In nucleotides, the CDR3 is TGTGCCATCAGTGCCTCGGGGGCAGGGAGGGCTAGCGAGACCCAGTACTTC.